Detailed here is one TCR beta chain. The antigen is unknown. This record belongs to a study of siplizumab effects on memory and regulatory T cells. Overall study findings and caveats: Roughly 75-97% of proliferating CD4+ or CD8+ clones lacked a naive or memory phenotype that could be assigned. The authors did not confirm suppressive function in proliferating Tregs from siplizumab cultures.

Each sample had 9 x 10^4 or so TCR templates assayed. The data were produced by immunoSEQ multiplex PCR, yet TCRdb's version contains in-frame clones alone and is incomplete. This table holds tens of thousands of clones, roughly 87% found once. Sample: naive CD8+ T cells sorted from blood. This clonotype was sampled from a human donor in good health.

CDR3 nucleotide sequence: TGTGCCAGCTCCGCTCCATGGGCAGCGGGAGTGTACAATGAGCAGTTCTTC. Its translation is CASSAPWAAGVYNEQFF. The J gene is TRBJ2-1, the V gene TRBV18; 8 nucleotides match TRBD2. This CDR3 is 17 amino acids long. J was trimmed by 4 bases and V by 6 bases; bases with no gene match: 14. Germline V gene data show CDR1 as KGHSH and CDR2 as LQKENI.